A selection of T cell receptor beta chains follows, all from one sample in a study of Tregs in tolerant kidney transplant recipients. Sequenced by immunoSEQ multiplex PCR; TCRdb stores in-frame clones only, minus some. The sample has some 70,000 clones; approximately 91% are singletons. The specimen was CD4+ T cells from blood, collected before the transplant. The receptors were gathered from a human donor who received a combined kidney and bone marrow transplant. The conserved cysteine and the conserved F or W are not part of the CDR3 here.

v_call,j_call,cdr3_aa
TRBV11-2,TRBJ1-4,ASSSGVATNEKLF
TRBV2,TRBJ1-2,ASRGQVRHGYT
TRBV7-3,TRBJ1-2,ASSPNPGNYGYT
TRBV30,TRBJ1-1,AWSPGETEAF
TRBV6-6,TRBJ1-4,ASSSAGTANEKLF
TRBV19,TRBJ2-5,ASIEREGIGTQY
TRBV9,TRBJ2-7,ASSVGTGVFEQY
TRBV7-9,TRBJ1-3,ASSLPPDIGNTIY
TRBV28,TRBJ2-1,ASSLVQANFYNEQF
TRBV7-8,TRBJ2-7,ASSLANLAGLDEQY
TRBV19,TRBJ2-6,ASSKTGMGSGANVLT
TRBV6-6,TRBJ2-7,ASRVTGTSGYEQY
TRBV9,TRBJ1-2,ASTGGIGYGYT
TRBV4-1,TRBJ1-2,ASSLPGTAYGYT
TRBV28,TRBJ2-7,ASSLEGLRTYEQY
TRBV7-8,TRBJ2-5,ASSLTGHKVTQY
TRBV10-3,TRBJ2-7,ATGNGGASEQY
TRBV6-5,TRBJ2-1,ASSYGTSGSYNEQF
TRBV9,TRBJ1-1,ASSVGGGMNTEAF
TRBV7-8,TRBJ2-3,ASRAKPSTDTQY
TRBV28,TRBJ2-7,ASSLSSGAMSSYEQY
TRBV7-9,TRBJ2-1,ASSPPGWERDEQF
TRBV19,TRBJ1-5,ASSIVVNQPQH
TRBV9,TRBJ1-5,ASSVEPRQPQH
TRBV19,TRBJ2-7,ASSSRDRVDYEQY
TRBV2,TRBJ2-1,ASSRWTSDTYNEQF
TRBV9,TRBJ2-1,ASSDGAYGTNEQF